The 13 T cell receptor beta chains listed next were all sequenced from one sample in a study of response to subunit inactivated influenza vaccine. TCRdb ran MiXCR on the RT-PCR reads and lists one entry per CDR3 protein. Among fewer than 650,000 distinct CDR3 sequences listed, 10% to 15% were seen once. The sample consisted of PBMCs from blood, taken roughly 46 days after vaccination. The receptors here all came from a man in his forties or fifties who received an inactivated influenza vaccine.

The rearrangement links TRBV7-2 to TRBJ2-7; 8 nucleotides line up with TRBD2. The CDR3 is 12 residues long. Germline lookup yields CDR1 SGHTA and CDR2 FQGNSA. The J segment lost 5 bases and the V segment lost 7 bases, leaving 4 bases of the junction unmatched. Written as DNA, the CDR3 is TGTGCCAGCAACCTCGGGGGGGACGAGCAGTACTTC. Its protein product is CASNLGGDEQYF. The complete variable domain, with remaining parts taken from reference TRBV7-2 and TRBJ2-7, reads GAGVSQSPSNKVTEKGKDVELRCDPISGHTALYWYRQSLGQGLEFLIYFQGNSAPDKSGLPSDRFSAERTGGSVSTLTIQRTQQEDSAVYLCASNLGGDEQYFGPGTRLTVT.

This clonotype was counted many times. The rearrangement uses TRBV7-2 and TRBJ1-3, with D possibly matching TRBD1 (5 bases). The CDR3 is 15 amino acids. The germline V gene has CDR1 SGHTA and CDR2 FQGNSA. Trimming took 1 base from V and 1 from J, leaving 8 bases between them. The CDR3 region has the DNA TGTGCCAGCAGCTTAGGTGCAGGGTCTGGAAACACCATATATTTT. This gives the protein CASSLGAGSGNTIYF.

To note about this clonotype: The germline gene is not matched at one end of the junction; a read error may be the cause. The genes are TRBV20-1 and TRBJ1-2, with 7 bases lining up with TRBD1. There are 17 residues in the CDR3. CDR1 and CDR2 (germline): DFQATT, SNEGSKA (reference sequence). The CDR3, as DNA: TGCTGTGCTAACCCGGACAGGATGTCCGGACGGGGCTATGGCTACACCTTC. Protein product: CCANPDRMSGRGYGYTF.

This clonotype has just a few counts. This chain connects TRBV5-1 to TRBJ2-3, with a possible D match to TRBD1 (6 bases). V was cut by 1 base and J by 6 bases, with 15 bases left in between. Germline V lookup: CDR1 SGHRS, CDR2 YFSETQ. This CDR3 has 15 residues. The CDR3 DNA is TGCGCCAGCAGCTTGATGCCAGGGGTCTCCGATACGCAGTATTTT. It encodes CASSLMPGVSDTQYF.

This clonotype has only a few counts. The J gene is TRBJ2-3, the V gene TRBV6-2 or TRBV6-3; 7 nucleotides align to TRBD2. The V gene's germline CDR1 is MNHEY and CDR2 SVGEGT. After removal of 5 bases from V and 9 bases from J, the junction contained 8 bases not matched to a gene. The CDR3 contains 13 residues. The CDR3 DNA follows: TGTGCCAGCAGTCCCCAGACTAGCAGCACGCAGTATTTT. Translated: CASSPQTSSTQYF.

This rearrangement joins TRBV14 to TRBJ2-5, with 8 bases identical to TRBD1. In germline, CDR1 is SGHDN, CDR2 FVKESK. The V gene end was trimmed by 0 bases and the J gene end by 2 bases; junction bases not matched to a gene: 2. CDR3 length equals 15 residues. The CDR3 nucleotides read TGTGCCAGCAGCCAAGAGAGACAGGGGCAAGAGACCCAGTACTTC. Its translation is CASSQERQGQETQYF.

The sample holds a few counts of this clonotype. This chain links TRBV29-1 with TRBJ2-1; D is unclear. V lost 6 bases, J lost 9 bases, and 21 bases lay in between. Germline loops: CDR1 SQVTM, CDR2 ANQGSEA. The CDR3 is 14 residues long. In nucleotides, the CDR3 is TGCAGCGTGGATAAAATTAGAGACGGCGGTGAGCAGTTCTTC. Translated, it gives CSVDKIRDGGEQFF.

This clonotype was seen only once. The genes are TRBV29-1 and TRBJ2-1, with 13 bases fitting TRBD2. In germline, CDR1 is SQVTM, CDR2 ANQGSEA. The trim removed 6 bases at V and 2 bases at J, leaving 7 bases unmatched. This CDR3 spans 16 amino acids. CDR3: CSVELAGGLTYNEQFF. DNA of the CDR3: TGCAGCGTGGAACTAGCGGGAGGGCTTACCTACAATGAGCAGTTCTTC.

This clonotype was seen a few times. The rearrangement joins TRBV6-2 or TRBV6-3 to TRBJ1-5, with TRBD1 matching 9 bases. The CDR3 extends over 14 amino acids. Germline lookup yields CDR1 MNHEY and CDR2 SVGEGT. V lost 6 bases, J lost 6 bases, and 6 bases stayed unmatched. CDR3 in amino acids: CASRQDRGSQPQHF. CDR3 nucleotide sequence: TGTGCCAGCAGACAAGACAGGGGGAGTCAGCCCCAGCATTTT.

This clonotype was picked up a small number of times. The chain uses TRBV7-9 and TRBJ1-1, with 11 bases identical to TRBD1. The CDR3 is made up of 16 amino acids. After removal of 5 bases from V and 3 bases from J, the junction contained 8 bases not matched to a gene. Germline lookup yields CDR1 SEHNR and CDR2 FQNEAQ (reference sequence). The CDR3 DNA reads TGTGCCAGCAGCCCAGGACAGGGGGCTCCTGACACTGAAGCTTTCTTT. This gives the protein CASSPGQGAPDTEAFF.

The rearrangement uses TRBV5-1 and TRBJ2-4; no clear D. The CDR3 contains 14 residues. From germline, CDR1 is SGHRS and CDR2 YFSETQ. The V end lost 0 bases, the J end lost 2 bases, and 6 bases lay between the germline ends. DNA of the CDR3: TGCGCCAGCAGCTTGGGCAGCTCCAAAAACATTCAGTACTTC. Encoded protein: CASSLGSSKNIQYF.

This chain joins TRBV4-2 and TRBJ2-7, with D maybe TRBD2 (6 bases). The length of the CDR3 is 14 residues. Deletions cut 1 base from V and 3 bases from J, with 10 bases between. Germline V gene lookup returns CDR1 LGHNA and CDR2 YNFKEQ. This chain's CDR3 is CASSQGSGDYEQYF. The DNA for the CDR3 is TGTGCCAGCAGCCAAGGATCGGGAGACTACGAGCAGTACTTC.

This clonotype was counted a few times. The V and J genes are TRBV6-1 and TRBJ2-1; D is unresolved. V was trimmed by 6 bases and J by 2 bases, leaving 14 bases between them. The CDR3 totals 15 residues. Per germline, CDR1 MNHNS and CDR2 SASEGT. The CDR3, as DNA: TGTGCCAGCAGGCCAAACATCGCCCCCTACAATGAGCAGTTCTTC. Its translation: CASRPNIAPYNEQFF.